A selection of T cell receptor beta chains follows, all from one sample in a study of CD8 T cells in Susac syndrome. TCRdb re-called the immunoSEQ multiplex PCR reads through MiXCR, storing one row per CDR3 protein. The sample shows a few hundred thousand distinct CDR3 sequences, approximately 95% of them seen only once. Sequenced input: CD4+ T cells from PBMCs. Source of these receptors: a human donor with multiple sclerosis. Each CDR3 is given with its conserved first and last residue. The order of the fields is J gene, D gene, V gene, clone size, CDR3 protein, CDR3 DNA. The D gene is left open where the match is weak. Only some rows state a clone size, as once, few, many or a class for expanded clones.

j_gene: TRBJ2-3; d_gene: -; v_gene: TRBV4-1; abundance: -; CDR3aa: CASTMRQAHTDTQYF; CDR3nt: TGCGCCAGCACCATGAGACAGGCCCACACAGATACGCAGTATTTT
j_gene: TRBJ1-6; d_gene: TRBD1; v_gene: TRBV12-3/TRBV12-4; abundance: -; CDR3aa: CASSFGTGRLGGSPLHF; CDR3nt: TGTGCCAGCAGTTTCGGGACAGGTCGCTTGGGGGGATCACCCCTCCACTTT
j_gene: TRBJ2-7; d_gene: -; v_gene: TRBV28; abundance: -; CDR3aa: CASSFAHTGSSYEQYF; CDR3nt: TGTGCCAGCAGTTTCGCCCATACAGGGAGCTCCTACGAGCAGTACTTC
j_gene: TRBJ2-1; d_gene: -; v_gene: TRBV27; abundance: -; CDR3aa: CASRPFPGYNNEQFF; CDR3nt: TGTGCCAGCAGGCCTTTTCCGGGTTATAACAATGAGCAGTTCTTC
j_gene: TRBJ2-5; d_gene: TRBD1; v_gene: TRBV12-3/TRBV12-4; abundance: -; CDR3aa: CASSTTGSVETQYF; CDR3nt: TGTGCCAGCAGTACGACAGGGTCGGTAGAGACCCAGTACTTC
j_gene: TRBJ1-2; d_gene: TRBD1; v_gene: TRBV28; abundance: -; CDR3aa: CASSLWGQERHGYTF; CDR3nt: TGTGCCAGCAGTTTATGGGGACAGGAGCGACATGGCTACACCTTC
j_gene: TRBJ1-2; d_gene: TRBD1; v_gene: TRBV29-1; abundance: -; CDR3aa: CSVGDRGDGYTF; CDR3nt: TGCAGCGTTGGGGACAGGGGTGATGGCTACACCTTC
j_gene: TRBJ2-7; d_gene: TRBD2; v_gene: TRBV30; abundance: -; CDR3aa: CAWSRLAGSSEQYF; CDR3nt: TGTGCCTGGAGCCGACTAGCGGGATCGTCCGAGCAGTACTTC
j_gene: TRBJ2-6; d_gene: -; v_gene: TRBV30; abundance: -; CDR3aa: CAHNLGGANVLTF; CDR3nt: TGTGCCCACAACCTCGGGGGGGCCAACGTCCTGACTTTC
j_gene: TRBJ2-1; d_gene: TRBD2; v_gene: TRBV29-1; abundance: -; CDR3aa: CSVEVTSGKYNEQFF; CDR3nt: TGCAGCGTTGAAGTGACTAGCGGGAAATACAATGAGCAGTTCTTC
j_gene: TRBJ2-4; d_gene: TRBD2; v_gene: TRBV4-1; abundance: -; CDR3aa: CASSQDPLMSGMGGKNIQYF; CDR3nt: TGCGCCAGCAGCCAAGATCCCCTTATGAGCGGGATGGGGGGCAAAAACATTCAGTACTTC
j_gene: TRBJ1-2; d_gene: -; v_gene: TRBV29-1; abundance: -; CDR3aa: CSVRGTPWGGYTF; CDR3nt: TGCAGCGTTAGAGGAACACCCTGGGGGGGCTACACCTTC
j_gene: TRBJ2-7; d_gene: -; v_gene: TRBV20-1; abundance: once; CDR3aa: CSARDISSYEQYF; CDR3nt: TGCAGTGCTAGAGATATAAGCTCCTACGAGCAGTACTTC
j_gene: TRBJ2-6; d_gene: -; v_gene: TRBV20-1; abundance: -; CDR3aa: CSASSDNSGANVLTF; CDR3nt: TGCAGTGCTAGCTCGGACAACTCTGGGGCCAACGTCCTGACTTTC
j_gene: TRBJ1-6; d_gene: TRBD1; v_gene: TRBV15; abundance: -; CDR3aa: CATSRDYLQDRGYSPLHF; CDR3nt: TGTGCCACCAGCAGAGATTATCTCCAGGACAGGGGATATTCACCCCTCCACTTT
j_gene: TRBJ2-7; d_gene: -; v_gene: TRBV14; abundance: -; CDR3aa: CASSQGRRYEQYF; CDR3nt: TGTGCCAGCAGCCAAGGTCGAAGATACGAGCAGTACTTC
j_gene: TRBJ2-7; d_gene: -; v_gene: TRBV27; abundance: -; CDR3aa: CASSRTGLAYEQYF; CDR3nt: TGTGCCAGCAGCCGGACGGGATTAGCCTACGAGCAGTACTTC
j_gene: TRBJ1-1; d_gene: -; v_gene: TRBV29-1; abundance: -; CDR3aa: CSVGAYWTEAFF; CDR3nt: TGCAGCGTTGGAGCGTATTGGACTGAAGCTTTCTTT
j_gene: TRBJ2-1; d_gene: TRBD2; v_gene: TRBV4-1; abundance: -; CDR3aa: CASSQGGSGRFNEQFF; CDR3nt: TGCGCCAGCAGCCAAGGGGGTAGCGGGAGGTTTAATGAGCAGTTCTTC
j_gene: TRBJ1-4; d_gene: -; v_gene: TRBV6-6; abundance: -; CDR3aa: CASSYGGFNEKLFF; CDR3nt: TGTGCCAGCAGTTACGGAGGGTTTAATGAAAAACTGTTTTTT
j_gene: TRBJ2-2; d_gene: -; v_gene: TRBV29-1; abundance: -; CDR3aa: CSVKEYTGELFF; CDR3nt: TGCAGCGTGAAAGAGTACACCGGGGAGCTGTTTTTT
j_gene: TRBJ1-1; d_gene: -; v_gene: TRBV20-1; abundance: -; CDR3aa: CSAENRARGTEAFF; CDR3nt: TGCAGTGCTGAAAACAGGGCTAGGGGCACTGAAGCTTTCTTT
j_gene: TRBJ2-7; d_gene: -; v_gene: TRBV29-1; abundance: -; CDR3aa: CSVGAVYEQYF; CDR3nt: TGCAGCGTTGGGGCGGTATACGAGCAGTACTTC
j_gene: TRBJ2-3; d_gene: TRBD1; v_gene: TRBV20-1; abundance: once; CDR3aa: CSAVGTGITDTQYF; CDR3nt: TGCAGTGCCGTTGGGACAGGGATCACAGATACGCAGTATTTT
j_gene: TRBJ2-1; d_gene: TRBD2; v_gene: TRBV5-1; abundance: -; CDR3aa: CASRVSGTSRRNEQFF; CDR3nt: TGCGCCAGCAGGGTTAGCGGGACGTCGAGGCGTAATGAGCAGTTCTTC
j_gene: TRBJ1-1; d_gene: -; v_gene: TRBV29-1; abundance: -; CDR3aa: CSVFRRNTEAFF; CDR3nt: TGCAGCGTTTTTCGTCGGAACACTGAAGCTTTCTTT
j_gene: TRBJ2-3; d_gene: TRBD2; v_gene: TRBV6-5; abundance: -; CDR3aa: CASSYMAASGYTDTQYF; CDR3nt: TGTGCCAGCAGTTACATGGCGGCTAGCGGATACACAGATACGCAGTATTTT
j_gene: TRBJ2-1; d_gene: TRBD2; v_gene: TRBV20-1; abundance: -; CDR3aa: CSASGLADYNEQFF; CDR3nt: TGCAGTGCCTCGGGACTAGCGGACTACAATGAGCAGTTCTTC
j_gene: TRBJ2-7; d_gene: -; v_gene: TRBV29-1; abundance: -; CDR3aa: CSVDVGGLFYEQYF; CDR3nt: TGCAGCGTTGACGTGGGGGGACTTTTCTACGAGCAGTACTTC
j_gene: TRBJ2-4; d_gene: TRBD1; v_gene: TRBV9; abundance: -; CDR3aa: CASSPGQGEAKNIQYF; CDR3nt: TGTGCCAGCAGCCCCGGACAGGGAGAAGCCAAAAACATTCAGTACTTC
j_gene: TRBJ2-7; d_gene: -; v_gene: TRBV20-1; abundance: -; CDR3aa: CSAPDEGREQYF; CDR3nt: TGCAGTGCCCCCGATGAGGGTCGGGAGCAGTACTTC
j_gene: TRBJ2-1; d_gene: -; v_gene: TRBV20-1; abundance: -; CDR3aa: CSAPAPGRLSYNEQFF; CDR3nt: TGCAGTGCTCCCGCTCCTGGCCGACTCTCCTACAATGAGCAGTTCTTC
j_gene: TRBJ1-2; d_gene: -; v_gene: TRBV7-8; abundance: -; CDR3aa: CASSLERSNYGYTF; CDR3nt: TGTGCCAGCAGCTTAGAGAGATCAAACTATGGCTACACCTTC
j_gene: TRBJ2-7; d_gene: TRBD2; v_gene: TRBV2; abundance: -; CDR3aa: CASAGERGYEQYF; CDR3nt: TGTGCCAGTGCGGGAGAACGCGGCTACGAGCAGTACTTC
j_gene: TRBJ2-7; d_gene: TRBD1; v_gene: TRBV7-9; abundance: -; CDR3aa: CASSLGRDRFSYEQYF; CDR3nt: TGTGCCAGCAGCTTGGGGCGGGACAGGTTCTCCTACGAGCAGTACTTC
j_gene: TRBJ2-7; d_gene: TRBD2; v_gene: TRBV14; abundance: -; CDR3aa: CASSQGGRDYNF; CDR3nt: TGTGCCAGCAGCCAAGGGGGGAGGGACTACAACTTC
j_gene: TRBJ2-7; d_gene: -; v_gene: TRBV5-1; abundance: -; CDR3aa: CASSFWGYEQYF; CDR3nt: TGCGCCAGCAGCTTCTGGGGCTACGAGCAGTACTTC
j_gene: TRBJ1-5; d_gene: -; v_gene: TRBV12-3/TRBV12-4; abundance: few; CDR3aa: CASSFGGDQPQHF; CDR3nt: TGTGCCAGCAGTTTTGGGGGGGATCAGCCCCAGCATTTT
j_gene: TRBJ1-4; d_gene: -; v_gene: TRBV9; abundance: -; CDR3aa: CASSVGPGSEKLFF; CDR3nt: TGTGCCAGCAGCGTAGGACCAGGGAGTGAAAAACTGTTTTTT
j_gene: TRBJ1-1; d_gene: -; v_gene: TRBV7-9; abundance: -; CDR3aa: CASSANGGASLEAFF; CDR3nt: TGTGCCAGCAGCGCAAACGGGGGGGCAAGCCTTGAAGCTTTCTTT